Listed below are T cell receptor beta chains from one sample, sequenced in a study of CD8 T cells in Susac syndrome. TCRdb re-derived calls from the immunoSEQ multiplex PCR reads in MiXCR, one entry per CDR3 protein. The table lists more than 55,000 distinct CDR3 sequences, approximately 95% of them singletons. The sample comprised CD8+ T cells from PBMCs. The receptors here all came from a human donor in good health. Each CDR3 is given with its conserved first and last residue. D genes are given only for firm matches. A row's size may be missing; if present it is once, few, many or a size class.

TRBV6-2/TRBV6-3,-,TRBJ1-1,-,CASREEIMNTEAFF,TGTGCCAGCAGGGAGGAGATAATGAACACTGAAGCTTTCTTT
TRBV29-1,TRBD1,TRBJ1-1,-,CSVEGDRVGLGTEAFF,TGCAGCGTTGAAGGCGACAGGGTGGGGCTGGGCACTGAAGCTTTCTTT
TRBV7-9,-,TRBJ2-5,-,CASSLADRQETQYF,TGTGCCAGCAGCTTAGCGGACCGACAAGAGACCCAGTACTTC
TRBV28,-,TRBJ2-5,-,CASGSSRVRKTQYF,TGTGCCAGCGGTTCCTCGAGGGTTAGGAAGACCCAGTACTTC
TRBV24-1,TRBD1,TRBJ2-2,-,CATSDVGQGDTGELFF,TGTGCCACCAGTGATGTGGGACAGGGGGATACCGGGGAGCTGTTTTTT
TRBV5-4,TRBD2,TRBJ2-5,-,CASSMGTSGDQYF,TGTGCCAGCAGCATGGGGACTAGCGGGGACCAGTACTTC
TRBV28,TRBD1,TRBJ2-5,-,CASSRDSVAQETQYF,TGTGCCAGCAGCCGGGACAGCGTTGCCCAAGAGACCCAGTACTTC
TRBV12-3/TRBV12-4,TRBD1,TRBJ1-2,-,CASSLTGGGYGYTF,TGTGCCAGCAGTTTAACAGGGGGCGGGTATGGCTACACCTTC
TRBV6-5,TRBD1,TRBJ2-2,-,CASSYRTGDGELFF,TGTGCCAGCAGTTACAGGACAGGGGACGGGGAGCTGTTTTTT
TRBV6-6,-,TRBJ2-7,once,CASSIGTYEQYF,TGTGCCAGCAGTATTGGGACGTACGAGCAGTACTTC
TRBV19,-,TRBJ2-7,-,CASSIGGFNYEQYF,TGTGCCAGTAGTATAGGAGGGTTCAACTACGAGCAGTACTTC
TRBV7-9,-,TRBJ1-4,-,CASSPLGNEDEKLFF,TGTGCCAGCAGCCCCCTCGGCAACGAGGATGAAAAACTGTTTTTT
TRBV28,-,TRBJ2-7,-,CASSFGRALPDEQYF,TGTGCCAGCAGTTTTGGGCGGGCCTTGCCGGACGAGCAGTACTTC
TRBV7-2,-,TRBJ1-2,-,CASSRRDTGGYGYTF,TGTGCCAGCAGCAGAAGGGACACGGGGGGCTATGGCTACACCTTC
TRBV3-1,-,TRBJ1-5,-,CASSQDGSRVGPQHF,TGTGCCAGCAGCCAAGATGGCAGCCGGGTGGGGCCCCAGCATTTT